Listed below are T cell receptor beta chains from one sample, sequenced in a study of T cells in Graves' hyperthyroidism and ophthalmopathy. TCRdb reprocessed the multiplex PCR reads with MiXCR, giving one entry per CDR3 protein. The sample includes about 580,000 distinct CDR3 sequences, roughly 50% of them seen just once. The sample comprised peripheral blood or thyroid tissue (not recorded which). These TCRs come from a woman under 30 with Graves' hyperthyroidism. Each CDR3 is given with its conserved first and last residue. D genes are given only for firm matches. The size field is filled for only some rows; it gives once, few, many or a size class.

D: -; J: TRBJ2-5; size: many; V: TRBV2; CDR3: CASSERVIGLRLETQYF; DNA: TGTGCCAGCAGTGAACGCGTTATAGGGCTAAGGTTGGAGACCCAGTACTTC
D: TRBD2; J: TRBJ2-5; size: many; V: TRBV20-1; CDR3: CSEGLAGGPQETQYF; DNA: TGCAGTGAGGGACTAGCGGGAGGACCACAAGAGACCCAGTACTTC
D: -; J: TRBJ2-1; size: -; V: TRBV7-9; CDR3: CASSPGASSDEQFF; DNA: TGTGCCAGCAGCCCCGGGGCCAGCAGCGATGAGCAGTTCTTC
D: -; J: TRBJ2-1; size: -; V: TRBV7-7; CDR3: CASSLDHYNEQFF; DNA: TGTGCCAGCAGCTTAGATCATTACAATGAGCAGTTCTTC
D: TRBD1; J: TRBJ1-2; size: -; V: TRBV2; CDR3: CASSFTGTGGGYGYTF; DNA: TGTGCCAGCAGTTTCACCGGGACAGGGGGCGGATATGGCTACACCTTC
D: -; J: TRBJ1-2; size: many; V: TRBV6-1; CDR3: CASSTQLTDTRGYTF; DNA: TGTGCCAGCAGTACACAATTGACGGACACGAGGGGCTACACCTTC
D: -; J: TRBJ1-2; size: many; V: TRBV7-2; CDR3: CASSSRTSYGYTF; DNA: TGTGCCAGCAGCTCCAGGACAAGCTATGGCTACACCTTC
D: -; J: TRBJ2-7; size: few; V: TRBV15; CDR3: CATSRGTATYEQYF; DNA: TGTGCCACCAGCAGAGGGACAGCCACCTACGAGCAGTACTTC
D: TRBD1; J: TRBJ1-2; size: many; V: TRBV20-1; CDR3: CSARDERGGRQGVTIRGYTF; DNA: TGCAGTGCTAGAGATGAAAGGGGGGGCCGGCAGGGGGTAACTATTCGTGGCTACACCTTC
D: -; J: TRBJ2-2; size: many; V: TRBV12-3/TRBV12-4; CDR3: CASSSWGVLASRGELFF; DNA: TGTGCCAGCAGCTCCTGGGGGGTGCTAGCGTCTCGGGGGGAGCTGTTTTTT
D: -; J: TRBJ2-2; size: many; V: TRBV24-1; CDR3: CATSDYWEANTGELFF; DNA: TGTGCCACCAGTGATTATTGGGAGGCGAACACCGGGGAGCTGTTTTTT
D: -; J: TRBJ1-1; size: few; V: TRBV18; CDR3: CASSPSRSGTEAFF; DNA: TGTGCCAGCTCACCATCACGATCTGGGACTGAAGCTTTCTTT
D: -; J: TRBJ1-2; size: many; V: TRBV7-2; CDR3: CASSLVGIRGGYTF; DNA: TGTGCCAGCAGCTTAGTTGGGATACGAGGCGGCTACACCTTC
D: TRBD1; J: TRBJ1-6; size: many; V: TRBV20-1; CDR3: CSAFTGGSSYNSPLHF; DNA: TGCAGTGCCTTCACAGGGGGCAGCTCCTATAATTCACCCCTCCACTTT
D: -; J: TRBJ2-7; size: -; V: TRBV7-6; CDR3: CASSPRDKNYEQYF; DNA: TGTGCCAGCTCACCACGGGACAAAAACTACGAGCAGTACTTC
D: TRBD2; J: TRBJ2-7; size: -; V: TRBV29-1; CDR3: CSVELAGDLNYEQYF; DNA: TGCAGCGTTGAACTAGCGGGGGACTTAAACTACGAGCAGTACTTC
D: -; J: TRBJ1-1; size: many; V: TRBV15; CDR3: CATSRVGLNTEAFF; DNA: TGTGCCACCAGCAGAGTGGGCTTGAACACTGAAGCTTTCTTT
D: -; J: TRBJ1-2; size: many; V: TRBV27; CDR3: CASSLRTWRGYTF; DNA: TGTGCCAGCAGTTTACGGACATGGCGGGGCTACACCTTC
D: -; J: TRBJ2-7; size: -; V: TRBV15; CDR3: CATSSQAGGGWEQYF; DNA: TGTGCCACCAGCAGCCAGGCAGGTGGAGGATGGGAGCAGTACTTC
D: -; J: TRBJ1-6; size: many; V: TRBV9; CDR3: CASSVGQSRTPLHF; DNA: TGTGCCAGCAGCGTAGGGCAGAGTCGGACACCCCTCCACTTT
D: TRBD2; J: TRBJ2-2; size: few; V: TRBV2; CDR3: CASSPWTSGIAGELFF; DNA: TGTGCCAGCAGTCCTTGGACTAGCGGGATCGCCGGGGAGCTGTTTTTT
D: -; J: TRBJ1-1; size: many; V: TRBV7-2; CDR3: CASSLFGGDTEAFF; DNA: TGTGCCAGCAGCTTGTTTGGGGGCGACACTGAAGCTTTCTTT
D: -; J: TRBJ2-2; size: few; V: TRBV12-3/TRBV12-4; CDR3: CASSFLTRANEPGELFF; DNA: TGTGCCAGCAGTTTCTTAACTCGAGCGAATGAGCCCGGGGAGCTGTTTTTT
D: TRBD2; J: TRBJ2-2; size: -; V: TRBV24-1; CDR3: CATQRENTGELFF; DNA: TGTGCCACCCAGCGGGAGAACACCGGGGAGCTGTTTTTT
D: -; J: TRBJ1-1; size: -; V: TRBV10-3; CDR3: CAISEGRYTEAFF; DNA: TGTGCCATCAGTGAGGGGCGGTACACTGAAGCTTTCTTT
D: TRBD2; J: TRBJ2-5; size: -; V: TRBV2; CDR3: CASSEAGGPDETQYF; DNA: TGTGCCAGCAGTGAAGCGGGAGGGCCGGATGAGACCCAGTACTTC
D: -; J: TRBJ2-7; size: many; V: TRBV19; CDR3: CASSRSASTYEQYF; DNA: TGTGCCAGTAGTCGGTCAGCAAGCACCTACGAGCAGTACTTC